A single sample gave rise to the 5 T cell receptor beta chains below, sequenced in a study of cytomegalovirus exposure and HLA in healthy donors. The PCR had 60 Vbeta and 13 Jbeta primers. The assay was immunoSEQ multiplex PCR, and TCRdb's table has in-frame clones only and misses some. The sample yields approximately 120,000 clones, about 10% seen once. The sequenced sample was PBMCs. All receptors derive from a woman between 18 and 29 years old in good health and CMV-seropositive.

The chain employs TRBV5-4 and TRBJ2-2; 7 bases agree with TRBD2. The CDR3 has 17 residues. Germline-derived CDR1 and CDR2 are SGHNT and YYREEE (reference sequence). V gave up 3 bases and J gave up 5 bases; unmatched junction bases: 13. CDR3 in amino acids: CASSSPQGGSGTGELFF. The CDR3 DNA is TGTGCCAGCAGCTCCCCTCAGGGAGGGAGCGGGACCGGGGAGCTGTTTTTT.

This clone was counted many times. The genes are TRBV19 and TRBJ1-1; 7 bases fit TRBD1. Unmatched junction bases numbered 7, after V lost 5 bases and J lost 4 bases. There are 14 residues in the CDR3. Germline V gene lookup returns CDR1 LNHDA and CDR2 SQIVND (reference sequence). CDR3 bases: TGTGCCAGTAGTTTCACAGGGGCGTCCACTGAAGCTTTCTTT. This codes for CASSFTGASTEAFF.

A few counts support this clone. The rearrangement uses TRBV6-1 and TRBJ2-7, with 13 bases matching TRBD2. CDR3 length: 14 amino acids. From germline, CDR1 is MNHNS and CDR2 SASEGT. V shed 5 bases, J shed 5 bases, and the junction held 3 bases outside the gene matches. Written as DNA, the CDR3 is TGTGCCAGCAGTAAACTAGCGGGAGGGAACGAGCAGTACTTC. It specifies CASSKLAGGNEQYF.

The chain carries TRBV28 and TRBJ2-1, with TRBD2 matching over 10 bases. This CDR3 has 16 amino acids. Germline values: CDR1 MDHEN, CDR2 SYDVKM. The ends lost 6 bases at V and 4 bases at J; junction bases unmatched: 9. CDR3 residues: CASSPRGSGRYNEQFF. In DNA form, the CDR3 reads TGTGCCAGCAGCCCACGGGGTAGCGGGAGGTACAATGAGCAGTTCTTC.

Comments on this clone: Within the sample, other DNA sequences also encode this same CDR3. The chain links TRBV5-1 to TRBJ2-7; D is ambiguous. Germline lookup yields CDR1 SGHRS and CDR2 YFSETQ. V was trimmed by 0 bases and J by 2 bases, leaving 9 bases between them. This CDR3 has 14 amino acids. CDR3 coding DNA: TGCGCCAGCAGCTTGGGACAACCGACCTACGAGCAGTACTTC. Translation: CASSLGQPTYEQYF.